This TCR beta chain derives from a study of tumor-infiltrating lymphocytes in localized non-small cell lung cancer (dated by TCRdb to the early 2020s). Notes on the research overall: The cohort covered several histologies, both smokers and never-smokers, and patients whose samples were collected after neoadjuvant chemotherapy. Each patient provided resected tumor tissue plus uninvolved lung tissue from the same patient, with the uninvolved lung tissue described as non-adjacent to the tumor. Alongside flow cytometry, multiplex immunofluorescence, RNA-seq, exome sequencing and proteomics, TCR sequencing was applied to the same patients as one of several integrated assays. The overall ICON cohort was composed of 140 or so surgical patients with localized non-small cell lung cancer whose tumors were resected. For 50 to 60 patients, immunoSEQ T-cell fraction was compared between paired tumor and uninvolved lung. General findings and caveats noted by the study authors: Consistent with immunofluorescence CD3 counts, TCRbeta sequencing supported greater T cell infiltration in tumors than in uninvolved lung tissue. No difference in TCR-derived T-cell fraction was observed between the flow cytometry-defined immunotypes IM1 (good prognosis) and IM2 (poor prognosis). No association of tumor T-cell fraction from TCR sequencing with recurrence-free survival was found (p = 0.61). Because different assays used different pieces of the same tissue, technical variation could not be distinguished from intratumor heterogeneity. Because assay coverage varied across patients depending on available tissue quantity, TCR sequencing was performed for only a subset of the cohort.

For this clone: Its antigen is currently not known. Base quality data are lacking; no much larger clone is found one base away.

The germline V gene sets CDR1 to SNHLY and CDR2 to FYNNEI. A distance of 4 bases separates the germline ends of V and J, which lose 7 bases and 4 bases respectively. From its cysteine to its phenylalanine, the CDR3 spans 10 amino acids. Here the CDR3 DNA is all that survives: 30 bases in frame from base 1. Enrollment in ICON was initiated in 2016, and the last patient was enrolled in 2018. Fresh tumor and matched uninvolved tissue for in-depth immune analyses, including TCR sequencing, were collected from a subcohort of around 73 patients. No cell sorting was done, and TCR sequencing was instead run on DNA isolated from bulk tissue. The T-cell fraction in tumor and uninvolved lung tissue was obtained from TCR sequencing using the immunoSEQ assay. The paper's data handling went like this. In the survival analysis, patients were divided into a high T-cell fraction group (upper tertile) and a low T-cell fraction group (lower two tertiles), and the two groups were compared using a log-rank test. A signed-rank test was used to test paired tumor versus uninvolved lung differences in T-cell fraction. TCRdb re-hosts the immuneACCESS table, in-frame sequences only. Its copies lack some clones; in the studies checked, an unresolved V gene accounts for under half of them, and the cause for the rest is not known. Clonal size and the V and J genes are those of that table, whereas D and trimming came from the DNA. The sample yields some 9,500 clones; approximately 77% were counted once. Clones ranked in the top ten supply less than 25% of the sample.

The TCR was taken from a human donor with non-small cell lung cancer. Recombination connected TRBV2 to TRBJ2-5; there is no confident call for the D gene. The sequenced material came from lung tumor tissue. CDR3 reads: CASNPETQYF. The nucleotide sequence is given as TGTGCCAGCAACCCAGAGACCCAGTACTTC.